A single sample is the source of the 18 T cell receptor beta chains below, sequenced in a study of T cells in Graves' hyperthyroidism and ophthalmopathy. Amplified regions were TCR beta CDR3 sequences from RNA transcripts. HTBI primers drove first-round RT-PCR of the TCR CDR3. MiXCR, run by TCRdb on the multiplex PCR reads, gives a single entry per CDR3 protein. The sample lists a few hundred thousand distinct CDR3 sequences, approximately 13% occurring once. Sequenced: blood. These receptors were taken from a man aged 25 to 40 with Graves' hyperthyroidism that later progressed to Graves' ophthalmopathy.

This clonotype was seen a few times. V and J are TRBV6-1 and TRBJ2-7; D unclear. V lost 5 bases and J lost 2, with 13 bases in between. The CDR3 spans 14 residues. Germline loops: CDR1 MNHNS, CDR2 SASEGT. CDR3 DNA sequence: TGTGCCAGCAGTAGTTCCGACCGGACCTACGAGCAGTACTTC. Protein product: CASSSSDRTYEQYF.

About this clonotype itself: A read error may be the cause here, since a much bigger clone is one base away. The chain couples TRBV11-3 to TRBJ1-6; TRBD1 might be the D (5 bases). This CDR3 has 16 amino acids. CDR1 and CDR2 from the germline V gene are SGHNT and YENEEA. The CDR3 loop reads CASSFSYGAANSPPHF. DNA of the CDR3: TGTGCCAGCAGCTTCTCGTACGGGGCAGCCAATTCACCCCCCCACTTT. The full variable domain, its missing parts supplied by reference TRBV11-3 and TRBJ1-6, is EAGVVQSPRYKIIEKKQPVAFWCNPISGHNTLYWYLQNLGQGPELLIRYENEEAVDDSQLPKDRFSAERLKGVDSTLKIQPAELGDSAVYLCASSFSYGAANSPPHFGNGTRLTVT.

The gene calls are TRBV2 and TRBJ2-5, with TRBD1 matching over 10 bases. The CDR3 has 12 residues. With 10 bases clipped from V and 5 bases from J, the junction kept 4 bases outside the gene matches. From germline, CDR1 is SNHLY and CDR2 FYNNEI. CDR3 nucleotides: TGTGCCATCGACAGGGGGCGTGAGACCCAGTACTTC. This translates into CAIDRGRETQYF.

This clonotype came up a few times. This rearrangement joins TRBV6-2 or TRBV6-3 to TRBJ2-7; D may be TRBD1 (6 bases). The CDR3 runs 14 residues. Germline CDR1 MNHEY, CDR2 SVGEGT. The V end was cut by 5 bases, the J end by 7 bases, with 18 bases between. The CDR3 loop reads CASSIPGALEEQYF. The DNA of the CDR3 is TGTGCCAGCAGTATCCCAGGGGCCCTGGAGGAGCAGTACTTC.

This chain connects TRBV12-3 or TRBV12-4 to TRBJ2-1; the D call may be TRBD1 or TRBD2 (5 bases each). V lost 7 bases, J lost 7 bases, and 29 bases lay in between. The CDR3 consists of 18 residues. The CDR3 DNA is TGTGCCAGCATTAAAGGTATCCCTCTAGCTACAGAGGGGAATGAGCAGTTCTTC. This codes for CASIKGIPLATEGNEQFF.

The chain couples TRBV5-1 to TRBJ2-5; D is uncertain. The CDR3 totals 12 residues. Germline lookup yields CDR1 SGHRS and CDR2 YFSETQ. Trimming stripped 3 bases from V and 5 bases from J, with 8 bases between. CDR3 region: CASSSDAETQYF. The CDR3 bases are TGCGCCAGCAGCTCTGACGCCGAGACCCAGTACTTC.

The table lists this clonotype with a few counts. This chain connects TRBV7-6 to TRBJ2-1, with 14 bases lining up with TRBD2. V lost 5 bases, J lost 5 bases, and 5 bases stayed unmatched. The CDR3 sequence is 16 residues long. CDR1 and CDR2 from the germline V gene are SGHVS and FNYEAQ. CDR3 bases: TGTGCCAGCAGCCCCTGGACTAGCGGGGGGAACAATGAGCAGTTCTTC. Residues: CASSPWTSGGNNEQFF.

The sample holds many counts of this clonotype. This chain links TRBV7-2 with TRBJ1-5; 10 bases agree with TRBD1. The CDR3 has 14 amino acids. V lost 3 bases, J lost 7 bases, and 3 bases stayed unmatched. CDR1 SGHTA and CDR2 FQGNSA come from the germline V gene. The CDR3 DNA reads as TGTGCCAGCAGCTTGACAGGGGGCTGGCAGCCCCAGCATTTT. Protein sequence: CASSLTGGWQPQHF. Based on the CDR3 plus reference TRBV7-2 and TRBJ1-5, the full variable domain is GAGVSQSPSNKVTEKGKDVELRCDPISGHTALYWYRQSLGQGLEFLIYFQGNSAPDKSGLPSDRFSAERTGGSVSTLTIQRTQQEDSAVYLCASSLTGGWQPQHFGDGTRLSIL.

This clonotype was counted between two and nine times. The genes are TRBV2 and TRBJ2-3, with no clear D. With 5 bases removed from V and 4 bases from J, the gap between germline ends came to 7 bases. CDR1 and CDR2 from the germline V gene are SNHLY and FYNNEI. This CDR3 region has 12 residues. The DNA for the CDR3 is TGTGCCAGCAGTTACACGGCAGATACGCAGTATTTT. Translated, it gives CASSYTADTQYF.

The V gene is TRBV28, the J gene TRBJ1-4; D possibly corresponds to TRBD1 (6 bases). V was shortened by 4 bases and J by 8 bases, with 20 bases between the two germline ends. There are 16 residues in the CDR3. Germline V CDR1 and CDR2: MDHEN, SYDVKM. The CDR3 DNA reads TGTGCCAGCAGTTCCTGGGGGGCAGGGAGTAGCGAAAAACTGTTTTTT. Residues: CASSSWGAGSSEKLFF.

J is TRBJ2-3 and V is TRBV3-1; D is perhaps TRBD2 (6 bases). V lost 3 bases to trimming and J lost 5 bases, with 18 bases between them. CDR3 length: 16 residues. Looked up from germline, CDR1 is LGHDT and CDR2 is YNNKEL (reference sequence). The DNA of the CDR3 is TGTGCCAGCAGCCATACTAGCTTTCCGGATAAAGATACGCAGTATTTT. Translated, it gives CASSHTSFPDKDTQYF.

A note on this clonotype: A read error may be the cause here, since a much bigger clone is one base away. The gene calls are TRBV11-2 and TRBJ1-6, with TRBD1 identical over 7 bases. Trimming took 5 bases from V and 7 from J; bases not matched to a gene: 11. Per the germline V gene, CDR1 is SGHAT and CDR2 is FQNNGV. This CDR3 contains 16 residues. The CDR3 here is CASSGWGRGLNSPLHF. The CDR3 DNA sequence: TGTGCCAGCAGCGGTTGGGGCAGGGGGTTGAATTCACCCCTCCACTTT. Full variable domain (outside the CDR3, taken from reference TRBV11-2 and TRBJ1-6): EAGVAQSPRYKIIEKRQSVAFWCNPISGHATLYWYQQILGQGPKLLIQFQNNGVVDDSQLPKDRFSAERLKGVDSTLKIQPAKLEDSAVYLCASSGWGRGLNSPLHFGNGTRLTVT.

This clonotype was seen ten or more times. The J gene is TRBJ2-7, the V gene TRBV6-1; D remains ambiguous. Germline V gives CDR1 MNHNS, CDR2 SASEGT. Trimming shortened V by 2 bases and J by 2 bases, and 16 bases separated the two germline ends. This CDR3 region has 16 residues. CDR3 sequence (DNA): TGTGCCAGCAGTGAACTAGGGCAGCTTTTAGCCTACGAGCAGTACTTC. Protein product: CASSELGQLLAYEQYF.

This clonotype was picked up many times. V usage is TRBV12-3 or TRBV12-4 and J usage is TRBJ1-1, with no clear D. With 3 bases removed from V and 5 bases from J, the gap between germline ends came to 13 bases. This CDR3 has 14 residues. The CDR3 DNA reads TGTGCCAGCAGTTTGTACGGGCGGGATACTGAAGCTTTCTTT. The encoded protein is CASSLYGRDTEAFF.

This clonotype has ten or more counts. The chain uses TRBV12-3 or TRBV12-4 and TRBJ1-2; tentative D call: TRBD1 (6 bases). This CDR3 has 15 amino acids. Trimming stripped 3 bases from V and 2 bases from J, with 13 bases between. The CDR3 nucleotides are TGTGCCAGCAGTTTTCGATCCGGGGGCAACTATGGCTACACCTTC. This translates into CASSFRSGGNYGYTF.

The chain carries TRBV20-1 and TRBJ1-3; TRBD1 aligns across 8 bases. J gave up 5 bases and V 6 bases, and 9 bases lay outside the gene matches. The V gene's germline CDR1 is DFQATT and CDR2 SNEGSKA (reference sequence). CDR3 size: 14 residues. This CDR3 reads CSATRTGSRNTIYF. As DNA, the CDR3 is TGCAGTGCCACCCGGACAGGGTCTCGAAACACCATATATTTT.

The CDR3 nucleotides read TGCAGTGCCGGAGCGGGCGGGAGGGGCTACAATGAGCAGTTCTTC. This sequence encodes CSAGAGGRGYNEQFF. The V and J genes are TRBV20-1 and TRBJ2-1, with 9 bases lining up with TRBD2. J was trimmed by 3 bases and V by 6 bases; bases with no gene match: 9. CDR1 and CDR2 (germline): DFQATT, SNEGSKA (reference sequence). The CDR3 loop spans 15 amino acids.

The gene calls are TRBV27 and TRBJ2-3, with 8 positions matching TRBD1. The CDR3 contains 13 residues. Germline V gene sequence: CDR1 MNHEY, CDR2 SMNVEV (reference sequence). J lost 6 bases, V lost 4 bases, and 3 bases had no gene match. The CDR3 region is CASSYRGMDTQYF. The CDR3 nucleotides are TGTGCCAGCAGTTACAGGGGGATGGATACGCAGTATTTT.